The source of this T cell receptor beta chain is a study of blood T cell repertoires in COVID-19. Overall study: The United States, Italy and Spain provided the acute and convalescent COVID-19 samples. T cells, B-cell-depleted T cells, or PBMCs provided the cDNA or gDNA that served as material.

This CDR3 has 14 amino acids. The V gene's germline CDR1 is KGHSH and CDR2 LQKENI. V was trimmed by 2 bases and J by 5 bases, leaving 12 bases between them. In the source study's methods: Counts of nucleated cells, estimated from reference gene primer amplification, were obtained. Here immunoSEQ multiplex PCR was the method, and the copy in TCRdb shows in-frame clones only, minus some. V, J and clone size are those of that table, while D and trimming were read from the DNA. The sample lists some 180,000 clones; 70% to 85% were seen once. The clonotype was recovered from a human donor in a cohort sampled during active COVID-19. The gene calls are TRBV18 and TRBJ2-5; D may be TRBD1 (5 bases). Sequenced sample: peripheral blood. CDR3 region: CASSPADTWETQYF. CDR3 DNA sequence: TGTGCCAGCTCACCAGCGGACACTTGGGAGACCCAGTACTTC.